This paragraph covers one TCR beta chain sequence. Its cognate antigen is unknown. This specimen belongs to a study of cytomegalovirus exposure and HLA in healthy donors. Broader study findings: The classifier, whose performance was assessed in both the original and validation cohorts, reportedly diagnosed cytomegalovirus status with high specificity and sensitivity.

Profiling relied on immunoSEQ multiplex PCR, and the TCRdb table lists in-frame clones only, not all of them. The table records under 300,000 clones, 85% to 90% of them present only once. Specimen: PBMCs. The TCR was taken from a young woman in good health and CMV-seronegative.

Written as DNA, the CDR3 is TGCGCCAGCAGATCGACAGCCGGGGCCAACGTCCTGACTTTC. It is translated as CASRSTAGANVLTF. V is TRBV10-1 and J is TRBJ2-6; D might be TRBD1 (5 bases). The CDR3 totals 14 residues. Trimming took off 6 bases at V and 4 bases at J, with 10 bases between the two ends. CDR1 WNHNN and CDR2 SYGVQD come from the germline V gene (reference sequence).